The 15 T cell receptor beta chains listed next were all sequenced from one sample in a study of T cells after yellow fever vaccination. TCRdb called the 5' RACE reads again in MiXCR, with one record for every CDR3 protein. The sample yields approximately 450,000 distinct CDR3 sequences, approximately 18% seen once. The sample here was PBMCs, taken before the yellow fever booster vaccination. The receptors stem from a man younger than 30 who received the YFV17D yellow fever vaccine.

The chain links TRBV6-2 or TRBV6-3 to TRBJ2-5, with 15 bases fitting TRBD2. Losses at the gene ends were 8 bases for V and 11 bases for J; bases not matched to a gene: 12. In germline, CDR1 is MNHEY, CDR2 SVGEGT. CDR3 length: 15 residues. Written as DNA, the CDR3 is TGTGCCAGCGGCTTCCCCGGGACTAGCGGGGGGACACAGTACTTC. This gives the protein CASGFPGTSGGTQYF.

The chain couples TRBV5-5 to TRBJ2-1; TRBD1 is a possible D gene (5 bases). V dropped 2 bases and J dropped 8 bases, with 14 bases sitting between them. Germline V gene sequence: CDR1 SGHKS, CDR2 YYEKEE (reference sequence). The CDR3 covers 14 residues. The CDR3 sequence: CASSFRVSPDEQFF. CDR3 bases: TGTGCCAGCAGCTTCAGGGTCTCTCCAGATGAGCAGTTCTTC.

The V call is TRBV20-1, the J call TRBJ1-2; no definite D call. Germline-derived CDR1 and CDR2 are DFQATT and SNEGSKA (reference sequence). The CDR3 has 15 amino acids. V was cut by 0 bases and J by 1 base, with 12 bases left in between. The CDR3 protein is CSARDTGLVNYGYTF. DNA of the CDR3: TGCAGTGCTAGAGATACCGGGCTTGTTAACTATGGCTACACCTTC.

This chain links TRBV5-1 with TRBJ2-7, with D tentatively TRBD2 (5 bases). The CDR3 runs 11 residues. CDR1 and CDR2 (germline): SGHRS, YFSETQ. V dropped 7 bases and J dropped 7 bases, with 12 bases sitting between them. CDR3 amino acids: CASSGEVEQYF. In nucleotides, the CDR3 is TGCGCCAGCTCCGGGGAAGTTGAGCAGTACTTC.

This clonotype turned up a few times. V is TRBV6-5 and J is TRBJ1-1; possibly TRBD1 for D (6 bases). Germline V gives CDR1 MNHEY, CDR2 SVGAGI. The length of the CDR3 is 13 residues. V was cut by 0 bases and J by 5 bases, with 7 bases left in between. CDR3 coding DNA: TGTGCCAGCAGTTACTCCGGGACAACTGAAGCTTTCTTT. Protein sequence: CASSYSGTTEAFF.

This clonotype was counted only a few times. CDR3 amino acids: CASTILADQETQYF. CDR3 bases: TGTGCCAGCACCATACTAGCGGACCAAGAGACCCAGTACTTC. The chain is built from TRBV6-2 or TRBV6-3 and TRBJ2-5; 8 bases are a match to TRBD2. CDR3 size: 14 residues. With 7 bases clipped from V and 0 bases from J, the junction kept 4 bases outside the gene matches. Germline V lookup: CDR1 MNHEY, CDR2 SVGEGT.

This clonotype was counted a few times. The chain joins TRBV3-1 to TRBJ1-2; a possible D gene is TRBD1 (5 bases). V lost 0 bases and J 6 bases, leaving 14 bases between the germline ends. The CDR3 totals 15 residues. Germline V lookup: CDR1 LGHDT, CDR2 YNNKEL (reference sequence). The CDR3 spells CASSQDRAGKDGYTF. In nucleotides, the CDR3 is TGTGCCAGCAGCCAAGATCGAGCAGGGAAGGATGGCTACACCTTC.

The chain recombines TRBV5-1 with TRBJ2-3; D is unclear. Between the trimmed V and J ends, which lost 5 bases and 1 base, there was a span of 14 bases. There are 15 residues in the CDR3. Germline assignment: CDR1 SGHRS and CDR2 YFSETQ. CDR3 region: CASRRSRDRTDTQYF. DNA for the CDR3: TGCGCCAGCAGGAGGTCAAGGGATCGCACAGATACGCAGTATTTT.

This clonotype was detected only a few times. This chain joins TRBV5-1 and TRBJ1-4; tentatively, D is TRBD1 (6 bases). This CDR3 has 15 amino acids. Germline-derived CDR1 and CDR2 are SGHRS and YFSETQ. Trimming left V 5 bases short and J 5 bases short, with 16 bases between. This chain's CDR3 is CASRSQGGENEKLFF. As DNA, the CDR3 is TGCGCCAGCAGATCGCAAGGGGGAGAAAATGAAAAACTGTTTTTT.

The CDR3, as DNA: TGCGCCAGCAGCCAAGATTTGAGGGGAGGCTATGGCTACACCTTC. It is translated as CASSQDLRGGYGYTF. V usage is TRBV4-3 and J usage is TRBJ1-2; D is possibly TRBD1 (5 bases). CDR3 length: 15 residues. The V end was cut by 0 bases, the J end by 4 bases, with 12 bases between. CDR1 and CDR2 from the germline V gene are LGHNA and YSLEER.

The chain employs TRBV7-9 and TRBJ1-4; D gene unclear. From germline, CDR1 is SEHNR and CDR2 FQNEAQ (reference sequence). Trimming shortened V by 2 bases and J by 7 bases, and 8 bases separated the two germline ends. The length of the CDR3 is 13 residues. CDR3 coding DNA: TGTGCCAGCAGCTTACGAGGAGTTGAAAAACTGTTTTTT. Protein sequence: CASSLRGVEKLFF.

There are a few counts of this clonotype. The J gene is TRBJ1-1, the V gene TRBV6-5; 8 bases line up with TRBD1. Germline assignment: CDR1 MNHEY and CDR2 SVGAGI. The ends lost 0 bases at V and 4 bases at J; junction bases unmatched: 10. The CDR3 totals 17 residues. CDR3 DNA: TGTGCCAGCAGTTACTCGGGGGCAGGGGGCGGTAGCACTGAAGCTTTCTTT. It codes for CASSYSGAGGGSTEAFF.

A few counts support this clonotype. The genes are TRBV7-3 and TRBJ2-5, with no clear D. CDR1 is SGHTA, CDR2 FQGTGA, per germline. The V and J ends lost 4 bases and 7 bases respectively, with 16 bases between them. The CDR3 has 14 amino acids. CDR3 sequence: CASSSPSVPGTQYF. The CDR3 bases are TGTGCCAGCAGCTCCCCCTCCGTCCCAGGGACCCAGTACTTC.

The genes are TRBV12-3 or TRBV12-4 and TRBJ2-3, with D maybe TRBD1 (6 bases). V lost 6 bases to trimming and J lost 5 bases, with 12 bases between them. The CDR3 is 13 amino acids. The CDR3 region is CASSWAGVDTQYF. For the CDR3, the DNA is TGTGCCAGCAGCTGGGCAGGGGTAGATACGCAGTATTTT.

The chain joins TRBV7-9 to TRBJ2-3, with 13 bases identical to TRBD2. Germline CDR1 is SEHNR and CDR2 is FQNEAQ (reference sequence). The V and J ends lost 6 bases and 6 bases, in that order; junction bases with no gene match: 6. The CDR3 length is 15 residues. CDR3 DNA sequence: TGTGCCAGCAGTTTACCGGGACTAGCGGGGGATACGCAGTATTTT. It specifies CASSLPGLAGDTQYF.